The text below deals with one T cell receptor (beta chain). Its specificity is unknown. This CDR3 has 14 residues. Germline V gives CDR1 ENHRY, CDR2 SYGVKD. V lost 6 bases to trimming and J lost 0 bases, with 8 bases between them. The data stem from a study of T cells in Graves' hyperthyroidism and ophthalmopathy. Overall study results and limits: With a median lead of roughly 6.2 months before onset, the model predicted ophthalmopathy. Blood held most thyroid clonotypes expanded above 0.001 frequency.

RNA transcripts yielded amplified TCR beta CDR3 regions. The HTBI primer set was used in a first-round RT-PCR of the TCR CDR3. Via MiXCR, TCRdb re-called the multiplex PCR reads, giving one row per CDR3 protein. This sample has around 440,000 distinct CDR3 sequences; about a sixth occur once, and the top ten carry around 14%. This sequence was found in a woman aged 18-29 years with Graves' hyperthyroidism. The source material was blood. This rearrangement joins TRBV10-3 to TRBJ2-2; a weak D match, TRBD2 (5 bases). The CDR3: CAIRSGTNTGELFF. The CDR3 bases are TGTGCCATCAGGTCCGGGACGAACACCGGGGAGCTGTTTTTT.